Listed below are T cell receptor beta chains from one sample, sequenced in a study of regulatory T cells in long-lasting Graves disease. TCRdb processed the multiplex PCR reads anew with MiXCR; each CDR3 protein has one entry. Here the sample spans 200,000 to 250,000 distinct CDR3 sequences, around 19% being singletons. This sample comprised peripheral blood mononuclear cells (PBMCs), obtained at new diagnosis, from a patient treated with antithyroid drugs. The origin of the receptors is a female donor with Graves disease. CDR3s include the opening cysteine and the closing phenylalanine or tryptophan. D genes are given only for firm matches. Size is stated for part of the rows, as once, few or many counts, or as a class when the clone is expanded.

>TRBV3-1|NA|TRBJ2-3|many
CASSPFPGGDGSDTQYF
TGTGCCAGCAGCCCATTTCCCGGGGGCGACGGATCAGATACGCAGTATTTT
>TRBV18|TRBD1|TRBJ2-7|many
CASSPGQGDYEQYF
TGTGCCAGCTCACCTGGACAGGGAGACTACGAGCAGTACTTC
>TRBV4-2|TRBD2|TRBJ2-3|many
CASSQASGITDTQYF
TGTGCCAGCAGCCAAGCTAGCGGGATCACAGATACGCAGTATTTT
>TRBV10-3|NA|TRBJ1-6|many
CAISESGGGDSPLHF
TGTGCCATCAGTGAGTCAGGGGGGGGAGATTCACCCCTCCACTTT
>TRBV6-1|TRBD1|TRBJ2-7|many
CASRTGAYEQYF
TGTGCCAGCAGGACAGGGGCCTACGAGCAGTACTTC
>TRBV9|NA|TRBJ2-1|many
CASQTGGGNEQFF
TGTGCCAGCCAAACGGGTGGGGGCAATGAGCAGTTCTTC
>TRBV11-1|TRBD2|TRBJ2-1|NA
CASSRAPTSGRSYNEQFF
TGTGCCAGCAGCAGAGCCCCTACTAGCGGGAGGTCCTACAATGAGCAGTTCTTC
>TRBV2|NA|TRBJ2-3|NA
CASSWDSTFTDTQYF
TGTGCCAGCAGTTGGGACTCAACTTTCACAGATACGCAGTATTTT
>TRBV28|NA|TRBJ2-1|many
CASSSGLGAYNEQFF
TGTGCCAGCTCTAGTGGCTTGGGAGCCTACAATGAGCAGTTCTTC
>TRBV6-1|NA|TRBJ2-2|many
CASSVEGWTGELFF
TGTGCCAGCAGTGTGGAGGGTTGGACCGGGGAGCTGTTTTTT
>TRBV5-1|NA|TRBJ2-1|many
CASSLDRLAYNEQFF
TGCGCCAGCAGCTTGGACAGGCTCGCGTACAATGAGCAGTTCTTC
>TRBV4-3|TRBD2|TRBJ2-1|many
CASSQDMQREDYNEQFF
TGCGCCAGCAGCCAAGATATGCAGCGGGAGGACTACAATGAGCAGTTCTTC
>TRBV10-2|NA|TRBJ1-5|NA
CASSTGDSNQPQHF
TGCGCCAGCAGCACAGGAGATAGCAATCAGCCCCAGCATTTT
>TRBV28|NA|TRBJ2-3|NA
CASSFRGDTQYF
TGTGCCAGCAGCTTCCGAGGAGATACGCAGTATTTT
>TRBV7-2|NA|TRBJ1-2|many
CASSLGGHFYGYTF
TGTGCCAGCAGCTTAGGGGGGCACTTCTATGGCTACACCTTC
>TRBV28|TRBD1|TRBJ1-5|many
CASSTYRGGSGNQPQHF
TGTGCCAGCAGTACCTACAGGGGCGGCTCGGGCAATCAGCCCCAGCATTTT
>TRBV6-1|NA|TRBJ1-3|many
CASSDRGYSGNTIYF
TGTGCCAGCAGTGACCGGGGCTACTCTGGAAACACCATATATTTT
>TRBV12-3/TRBV12-4|TRBD2|TRBJ2-3|many
CASSPIEGGASTDTQYF
TGTGCCAGCAGCCCGATCGAGGGAGGGGCTAGCACAGATACGCAGTATTTT
>TRBV19|TRBD2|TRBJ2-3|few
CASSTRTAGVADTQYF
TGTGCCAGTAGTACCCGTACAGCGGGAGTCGCAGATACGCAGTATTTT
>TRBV7-3|TRBD1|TRBJ1-2|many
CASSPQGAVGGYTF
TGTGCCAGCAGCCCGCAGGGGGCTGTTGGTGGCTACACCTTC
>TRBV11-2|TRBD2|TRBJ2-5|many
CASSLVTGGSETQYF
TGTGCCAGCAGCTTAGTAACTGGCGGGAGTGAGACCCAGTACTTC
>TRBV10-3|TRBD2|TRBJ2-1|once
CAISEWAGGSYEQFF
TGTGCCATCAGTGAGTGGGCGGGAGGGTCCTATGAGCAGTTCTTC
>TRBV9|TRBD2|TRBJ2-2|many
CASSSRLAVLGGELFF
TGTGCCAGCAGCTCCCGACTAGCAGTCCTCGGTGGGGAGCTGTTTTTT
>TRBV30|NA|TRBJ1-2|many
CAWTPDGYGYTF
TGTGCCTGGACCCCGGACGGCTATGGCTACACCTTC
>TRBV20-1|NA|TRBJ2-3|many
CSANPLSLSGYTQYF
TGCAGTGCCAACCCCCTCTCCCTGTCCGGCTATACGCAGTATTTT
>TRBV18|NA|TRBJ1-2|many
CASSPSPGTDGYTF
TGTGCCAGCTCACCATCGCCAGGGACGGATGGCTACACCTTC
>TRBV14|TRBD2|TRBJ2-1|few
CASSQSLAAYNEQFF
TGTGCCAGCAGCCAAAGTCTAGCGGCCTACAATGAGCAGTTCTTC
>TRBV28|NA|TRBJ2-6|NA
CASYSSGANVLTF
TGTGCCAGCTATTCTTCTGGGGCCAACGTCCTGACTTTC
>TRBV14|NA|TRBJ2-1|NA
CASTDRTNYNEQFF
TGTGCCAGCACCGACCGGACAAACTACAATGAGCAGTTCTTC
>TRBV18|TRBD1|TRBJ1-1|many
CASSRDVREGAGYTEAFF
TGTGCCAGCTCCCGCGACGTTCGGGAGGGGGCAGGGTATACTGAAGCTTTCTTT
>TRBV19|TRBD2|TRBJ2-2|NA
CASSPGLGHDGELFF
TGTGCCAGTAGTCCGGGACTAGGTCATGACGGGGAGCTGTTTTTT
>TRBV24-1|NA|TRBJ1-5|many
CATSDRDRQPQHF
TGTGCCACCAGTGACAGGGATCGACAGCCCCAGCATTTT
>TRBV11-2|TRBD1|TRBJ2-7|once
CASSATRDRTGEQYF
TGTGCCAGCAGTGCTACCCGGGACAGAACTGGGGAGCAGTACTTC
>TRBV7-9|NA|TRBJ1-1|many
CASSQTVEAFF
TGTGCCAGCAGCCAGACAGTTGAAGCTTTCTTT
>TRBV6-2/TRBV6-3|NA|TRBJ2-2|many
CASNIAEMTIWELFF
TGTGCCAGCAACATAGCGGAGATGACAATCTGGGAGCTGTTTTTT